The T cell receptor (beta chain) described here comes from a study of neurological immune-mediated disorders. The CDR3 runs to 19 residues. V gave up 5 bases and J gave up 6 bases; unmatched junction bases: 17. The germline CDR1 and CDR2 sequences are MNHEY and SVGEGT. This clonotype has at least ten counts. The antigen is not known. General study results and limits: Levels of TCR clonal expansion peaked in HTLV-1-associated myelopathy and reached their lowest in multiple sclerosis, under those of healthy controls.

It was by 5'RACE with 10-nucleotide random UMIs that the cDNA was made. Using its own MiXCR run on the 5' RACE reads, TCRdb lists one record per CDR3 protein. The table has about 31,000 distinct CDR3 sequences, about 14% seen once. Time point given: technical triplicate 2. The sorted libraries took some 920,000 CD4+ or CD8+ T cells. What was sequenced was CD4+ T cells from blood. The chain joins TRBV6-2 or TRBV6-3 to TRBJ2-1, with 12 bases that match TRBD2. The source is a female donor with HTLV-1-associated myelopathy (HAM/TSP). For the CDR3, the DNA is TGTGCCAGCAGTACCAGGTTGATGCGGCCGGGACTAGCGGGCAATGAGCAGTTCTTC. It encodes CASSTRLMRPGLAGNEQFF.